This T cell receptor beta chain was obtained from a study of shared clonotypes between healthy human individuals. Study summary: Sampling drew on donors who were a couple of women and three men aged 18 to 49.

Trimming cost V 4 bases and J 8 bases; bases outside gene matches: 6. CDR1 and CDR2 from the germline V gene are MNHEY and SVGAGI. The CDR3 has 15 amino acids. The data were produced by immunoSEQ multiplex PCR, yet TCRdb's version contains in-frame clones alone and is incomplete. The sample holds about 100,000 clones, about 70% seen once. Whole-study findings and limits: Roughly 5% of naive CD4 clonotypes were common to several donors. Larger estimated richness was generally seen in naive subsets than in memory subsets.

A remark on this clone: What it recognizes is unknown.

The sample comprised memory CD8+ T cells sorted from blood. Subset specified: CD45RO+ cells pooled with CCR7-negative TemRA cells. The V gene is TRBV6-5, the J gene TRBJ2-1; 12 bases map to TRBD2. The receptor was derived from a woman in her 30s in good health. The CDR3 here is CASSSLAGGPDEQFF. CDR3 bases: TGTGCCAGCAGTTCTCTAGCGGGAGGGCCCGATGAGCAGTTCTTC.